The rows below give T cell receptor beta chains drawn from one sample of a study of blood T cell repertoires in COVID-19. Profiling relied on immunoSEQ multiplex PCR, and the TCRdb table lists in-frame clones only, not all of them. The sample shows more than 150,000 clones, under 85% of them seen only once. Specimen: peripheral blood. The receptors stem from a man aged 60 to 69 with active or convalescent COVID-19. Both conserved end residues are part of each CDR3. D genes are given only for firm matches. Not every row has a clone size; where given, it reads once, few, many or a size class.

j_call d_call clone_size v_call cdr3_aa cdr3_nt
TRBJ2-1 TRBD2 NA TRBV10-3 CAIDTGTSDDNEQFF TGTGCCATCGACACCGGGACTAGCGACGACAATGAGCAGTTCTTC
TRBJ2-1 TRBD2 once TRBV10-2 CASSGDSLAGGTFF TGCGCCAGCAGTGGGGACTCTTTAGCGGGAGGAACGTTCTTC
TRBJ2-5 NA NA TRBV30 CAWSPGETQYF TGTGCCTGGAGTCCCGGAGAGACCCAGTACTTC
TRBJ2-5 NA NA TRBV28 CASSSGTLTPYQETQYF TGTGCCAGCAGTTCCGGGACACTCACTCCTTACCAAGAGACCCAGTACTTC
TRBJ2-7 NA NA TRBV6-5 CASSYFGGREHEQYF TGTGCCAGCAGTTACTTTGGGGGCAGGGAACACGAGCAGTACTTC
TRBJ2-3 NA NA TRBV29-1 CSVIRDILPDTQYF TGCAGCGTTATACGGGACATTCTCCCAGATACGCAGTATTTT
TRBJ2-7 NA few TRBV7-2 CASSLWRENEQYF TGTGCCAGCAGCTTATGGAGGGAGAACGAGCAGTACTTC
TRBJ2-5 NA once TRBV5-1 CASSSLAEETQYF TGCGCCAGCAGCTCCCTTGCGGAAGAGACCCAGTACTTC
TRBJ1-1 TRBD1 NA TRBV28 CASSLPGQGPNTEAFF TGTGCCAGCAGCCTACCGGGACAGGGACCGAACACTGAAGCTTTCTTT
TRBJ2-7 NA few TRBV7-2 CASSPLSAGSGEQYF TGTGCCAGCAGCCCTCTGTCGGCGGGATCCGGCGAGCAGTACTTC
TRBJ2-3 NA NA TRBV9 CASSDPGLSFLGADTQYF TGTGCCAGCAGCGACCCGGGACTTTCCTTTTTGGGCGCAGATACGCAGTATTTT
TRBJ2-7 NA few TRBV7-9 CASSPRTRTYEQYF TGTGCCAGCAGCCCGCGGACACGTACCTACGAGCAGTACTTC
TRBJ1-5 NA few TRBV25-1 CASSDRLNQPQHF TGTGCCAGCAGTGACAGATTGAATCAGCCCCAGCATTTT
TRBJ2-1 NA NA TRBV14 CASSHHAQGNEQFF TGTGCCAGCAGCCATCATGCACAGGGTAATGAGCAGTTCTTC
TRBJ2-7 NA NA TRBV5-4 CASRNWGGPLEQYF TGTGCCAGCAGGAACTGGGGGGGCCCCTTAGAGCAGTACTTC
TRBJ2-7 NA many TRBV28 CASSSGAPYEQYF TGTGCCAGCAGTTCAGGGGCTCCCTACGAGCAGTACTTC
TRBJ2-2 NA NA TRBV5-3 CARSLRSVFF TGTGCCAGAAGCCTCCGCTCGGTGTTTTTT
TRBJ1-2 TRBD1 NA TRBV5-1 CASSLGTGVNGYTF TGCGCCAGCAGCCTCGGGACAGGGGTTAACGGCTACACCTTC
TRBJ1-1 NA NA TRBV6-5 CASRPPLMRDTEAFF TGTGCCAGCAGACCCCCTTTAATGAGGGACACTGAAGCTTTCTTT
TRBJ2-1 TRBD2 NA TRBV27 CASSQTSGSVDEQFF TGTGCCAGCAGCCAGACTAGCGGGAGTGTGGATGAGCAGTTCTTC
TRBJ2-7 TRBD2 NA TRBV13 CASSFLAGGNEQYF TGTGCCAGCAGCTTCCTAGCGGGAGGGAACGAGCAGTACTTC
TRBJ2-2 NA NA TRBV29-1 CSVGRGGGTGELFF TGCAGCGTCGGGCGGGGCGGCGGGACCGGGGAGCTGTTTTTT
TRBJ1-5 NA NA TRBV19 CASSARRAGGNQPQHF TGTGCCAGTAGTGCCCGCAGGGCTGGAGGCAATCAGCCCCAGCATTTT
TRBJ2-3 NA NA TRBV13 CASSPDRGIRGTDTQYF TGTGCCAGCAGCCCCGATCGGGGGATTAGGGGCACAGATACGCAGTATTTT
TRBJ1-5 TRBD1 once TRBV19 CASSDRGGGNQPQHF TGTGCCAGTAGCGACAGGGGTGGGGGCAATCAGCCCCAGCATTTT
TRBJ2-7 NA NA TRBV19 CASSTPPGRVPYEQYF TGTGCCAGTAGTACACCCCCCGGCAGGGTGCCCTACGAGCAGTACTTC
TRBJ1-3 NA once TRBV7-2 CASSLPTGLSGNTIYF TGTGCCAGCAGCTTACCGACAGGACTCTCTGGAAACACCATATATTTT
TRBJ1-4 TRBD1 NA TRBV3-1/TRBV3-2 CASRVGTDISKLFF TGTGCCAGCAGGGTCGGGACAGACATCTCAAAACTGTTTTTT
TRBJ2-7 TRBD2 NA TRBV7-8 CASSSNDGLAGYEQCF TGTGCCAGCAGCTCCAACGACGGACTAGCGGGTTACGAGCAGTGCTTC
TRBJ2-7 NA NA TRBV19 CASRGLYEQYF TGTGCCAGTAGGGGCCTCTACGAGCAGTACTTC
TRBJ2-7 NA NA TRBV7-2 CASSLARQHEQYF TGTGCCAGCAGCTTAGCGCGGCAACACGAGCAGTACTTC